Listed below are T cell receptor beta chains from one sample, sequenced in a study of T cells in tumors after PD-1 blockade. Profiled with immunoSEQ multiplex PCR; TCRdb holds only in-frame clones, not every one. The sample shows 45,000 to 60,000 clones, 65% to 85% of them seen only once. Source: PBMCs, taken before anti-PD-1 treatment. Every receptor here comes from a human donor with basal cell carcinoma. CDR3s include the opening cysteine and the closing phenylalanine or tryptophan. The D gene is left open where the match is weak. Some rows have no size entry. The others give once, few or many, or a class for an expanded clone.

>TRBV5-6|TRBJ1-5|.|TRBD1
CASSRDRGGNQPQHF
TGTGCCAGCAGCCGAGACAGGGGCGGCAATCAGCCCCAGCATTTT
>TRBV6-6|TRBJ2-3|once|TRBD1
CASSYRTGVGDTQYF
TGTGCCAGCAGTTACCGGACAGGGGTCGGAGATACGCAGTATTTT
>TRBV10-1|TRBJ2-2|few|.
CASSERDTGELFF
TGCGCCAGCAGTGAAAGGGACACCGGGGAGCTGTTTTTT
>TRBV10-3|TRBJ2-3|.|.
CATLKGYSTDTQYF
TGTGCCACTCTCAAGGGGTATAGCACAGATACGCAGTATTTT
>TRBV15|TRBJ2-2|.|.
CATSRDGVTGELFF
TGTGCCACCAGCAGAGACGGGGTCACCGGGGAGCTGTTTTTT
>TRBV30|TRBJ2-7|.|TRBD1
CAWSHITGTGNVYEQYF
TGTGCCTGGAGTCACATTACCGGGACAGGAAACGTCTACGAGCAGTACTTC
>TRBV14|TRBJ1-6|.|.
CASSHRQISNSPLHF
TGTGCCAGCAGCCATCGACAAATATCTAATTCACCCCTCCACTTT
>TRBV10-1|TRBJ2-2|few|.
CASSSSGTPRRGFTGELFF
TGCGCCAGCAGTTCCTCCGGGACACCACGAAGGGGCTTCACCGGGGAGCTGTTTTTT
>TRBV5-1|TRBJ2-2|.|TRBD1
CASSLEGRGPTGELFF
TGCGCCAGCAGCTTGGAGGGCAGGGGGCCCACCGGGGAGCTGTTTTTT
>TRBV3-1/TRBV3-2|TRBJ2-5|few|TRBD2
CASSPIRTSLGETQYF
TGTGCCAGCAGCCCGATCCGGACTAGCTTGGGAGAGACCCAGTACTTC
>TRBV5-6|TRBJ2-1|.|.
CASSLYTYNEQFF
TGTGCCAGCAGCTTGTACACCTACAATGAGCAGTTCTTC
>TRBV4-1|TRBJ2-7|.|TRBD1
CASSQDPGGGLYEQYF
TGCGCCAGCAGCCAAGATCCAGGGGGCGGGCTCTACGAGCAGTACTTC
>TRBV7-8|TRBJ1-1|.|.
CASSLATVNTEAFF
TGTGCCAGCAGCTTAGCCACGGTGAACACTGAAGCTTTCTTT
>TRBV5-5|TRBJ2-2|.|.
CASNPGGPIYTGELFF
TGTGCCAGCAACCCCGGGGGACCGATTTACACCGGGGAGCTGTTTTTT
>TRBV5-4|TRBJ2-2|.|TRBD1
CASSLPTGDTGELFF
TGTGCCAGCAGCTTGCCGACAGGGGACACCGGGGAGCTGTTTTTT
>TRBV7-2|TRBJ1-2|.|.
CASSSFRGVDGYTF
TGTGCCAGCAGCTCTTTTCGGGGCGTCGATGGCTACACCTTC
>TRBV3-1/TRBV3-2|TRBJ2-3|.|.
CASSPSWGVGTDTQYF
TGTGCCAGCAGCCCCTCATGGGGGGTAGGGACAGATACGCAGTATTTT
>TRBV2|TRBJ2-7|once|.
CASSPLGYEQYF
TGTGCCAGTTCCCCCCTAGGGTACGAGCAGTATTTC
>TRBV4-2|TRBJ2-3|.|TRBD2
CASSQERGGPDTQYF
TGTGCCAGCAGCCAAGAGCGGGGGGGCCCAGATACGCAGTATTTT